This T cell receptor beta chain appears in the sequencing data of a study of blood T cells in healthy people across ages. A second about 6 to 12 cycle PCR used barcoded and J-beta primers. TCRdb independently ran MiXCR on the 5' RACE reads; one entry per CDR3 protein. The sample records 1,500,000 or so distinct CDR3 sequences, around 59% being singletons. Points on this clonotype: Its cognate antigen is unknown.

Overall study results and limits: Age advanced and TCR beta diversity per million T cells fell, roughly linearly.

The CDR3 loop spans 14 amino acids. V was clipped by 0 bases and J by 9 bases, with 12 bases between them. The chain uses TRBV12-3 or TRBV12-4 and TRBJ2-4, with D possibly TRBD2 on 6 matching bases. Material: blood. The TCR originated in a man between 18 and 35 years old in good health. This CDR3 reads CASSLAGGRGIQYF. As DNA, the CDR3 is TGTGCCAGCAGTTTAGCTGGAGGGAGAGGCATTCAGTACTTC.